The following is a T cell receptor (beta chain) sequence with its context. The source of the sample is a study of blood T cell repertoires in COVID-19. Grouping used clinical history reported by participants in a survey and questionnaire. V was cut by 1 base and J by 0 bases, with 10 bases left in between. CDR3 size: 16 residues. The protocol was immunoSEQ multiplex PCR, while the TCRdb copy is restricted to in-frame clones and leaves out a portion. The table records 150,000 to 200,000 clones, approximately 80% of them present only once. The material sequenced was PBMCs or T cells enriched from blood (not recorded which). The TCR sequence derives from a man in his fifties or sixties who had recovered from COVID-19. The V call is TRBV23-1, the J call TRBJ1-3, with no clear D. TRBV23-1 is an ORF for which the function is uncertain. CDR3 region: CASSQWRPGSGNTIYF. CDR3 DNA: TGCGCCAGCAGTCAATGGCGCCCGGGCTCTGGAAACACCATATATTTT.